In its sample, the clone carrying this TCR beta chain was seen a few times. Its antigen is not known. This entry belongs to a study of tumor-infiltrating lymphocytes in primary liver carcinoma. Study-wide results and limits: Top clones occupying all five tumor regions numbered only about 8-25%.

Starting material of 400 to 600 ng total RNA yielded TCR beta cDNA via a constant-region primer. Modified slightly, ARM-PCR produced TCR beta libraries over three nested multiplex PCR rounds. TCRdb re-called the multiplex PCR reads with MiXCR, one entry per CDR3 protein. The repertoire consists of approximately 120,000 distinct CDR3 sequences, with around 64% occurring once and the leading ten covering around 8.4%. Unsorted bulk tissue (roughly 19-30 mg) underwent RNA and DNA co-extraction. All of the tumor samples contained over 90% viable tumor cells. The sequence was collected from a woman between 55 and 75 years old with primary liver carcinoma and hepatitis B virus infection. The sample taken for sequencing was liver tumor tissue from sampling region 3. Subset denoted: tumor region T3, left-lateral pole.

The CDR3 nucleotides are TGCAGTGCTAGTGCAGGACCGAGCTCCTACGAGCAGTACTTC. It encodes CSASAGPSSYEQYF. The chain joins TRBV20-1 to TRBJ2-7; D is ambiguous. V was cut by 3 bases and J by 0 bases, with 12 bases left in between. Germline V gene lookup returns CDR1 DFQATT and CDR2 SNEGSKA (reference sequence). This CDR3 has 14 residues.